What follows are 25 T cell receptor beta chains derived from one specimen sequenced in a study of beta chain features in type 1 diabetes. Sequenced material consisted of expressed TCRB transcripts (all of the isolated RNA was reverse transcribed). Assay: immunoSEQ multiplex PCR; the TCRdb copy retains only in-frame clones and omits some. The sample consists of more than 300,000 clones, 10% to 15% of them appearing once. Specimen: naive CD4+ T cells from blood. These receptors all stem from a young man in good health.

The chain employs TRBV9 and TRBJ2-7, with TRBD2 matching over 8 bases. Germline V lookup: CDR1 SGDLS, CDR2 YYNGEE. V gave up 4 bases and J gave up 9 bases; unmatched junction bases: 6. This CDR3 is 12 amino acids long. For the CDR3, the DNA is TGTGCCAGCAGCCAGGCGGGGGGCGTGCAGTACTTC. This codes for CASSQAGGVQYF. Full variable domain (remainder filled in from reference TRBV9 and TRBJ2-7): DSGVTQTPKHLITATGQRVTLRCSPRSGDLSVYWYQQSLDQGLQFLIQYYNGEERAKGNILERFSAQQFPDLHSELNLSSLELGDSALYFCASSQAGGVQYFGPGTRLTVT.

The V and J genes are TRBV11-2 and TRBJ2-1, with 12 bases aligning to TRBD2. The V gene's germline CDR1 is SGHAT and CDR2 FQNNGV. This CDR3 region has 15 residues. V lost 4 bases, J lost 6 bases, and 4 bases stayed unmatched. The CDR3, as DNA: TGTGCCAGCAGCTCCCGGGGACTAGCGGGCAATGAGCAGTTCTTC. Its protein is CASSSRGLAGNEQFF.

This clone occurred a few times. This rearrangement joins TRBV4-3 to TRBJ2-1, with D possibly being TRBD2 (5 bases). The CDR3 is 17 amino acids. Deletions cut 0 bases from V and 5 bases from J, with 17 bases between. Germline V gene lookup returns CDR1 LGHNA and CDR2 YSLEER. The CDR3 nucleotides read TGCGCCAGCAGCCAAGATCTGAGGGTCTTCGGGGACAATGAGCAGTTCTTC. As protein: CASSQDLRVFGDNEQFF.

This clone was seen more than once but under ten times. V usage is TRBV10-3 and J usage is TRBJ1-1; unclear D gene. The V gene lost 5 bases and the J gene lost 2 bases, with 18 bases spanning the gap. Germline V gene data show CDR1 as ENHRY and CDR2 as SYGVKD. The CDR3 covers 16 residues. The CDR3 bases are TGTGCCATCAGTCGTCATGTAGGCGGTATAAACACTGAAGCTTTCTTT. Amino acid sequence: CAISRHVGGINTEAFF.

The V gene is TRBV18, the J gene TRBJ1-2, with TRBD1 identical over 8 bases. There are 13 residues in the CDR3. Germline lookup yields CDR1 KGHSH and CDR2 LQKENI. The V and J ends lost 2 bases and 12 bases, in that order; junction bases with no gene match: 8. DNA for the CDR3: TGTGCCAGCTCACCAGTCAGGGGGCCATCAGACACCTTC. Its translation: CASSPVRGPSDTF.

V gene TRBV5-1 combines with J gene TRBJ2-2; 14 positions match TRBD2. CDR1 and CDR2 (germline): SGHRS, YFSETQ. This CDR3 is built from 16 residues. Trimming took 4 bases from V and 5 from J; bases not matched to a gene: 4. CDR3 region: CASSQRTSGRTGELFF. CDR3 DNA: TGCGCCAGCAGCCAAAGGACTAGCGGGAGGACCGGGGAGCTGTTTTTT.

J is TRBJ2-3 and V is TRBV9; 8 bases are shared with TRBD2. J was trimmed by 6 bases and V by 6 bases; bases with no gene match: 6. Germline lookup yields CDR1 SGDLS and CDR2 YYNGEE. The CDR3 extends over 13 amino acids. The CDR3 nucleotides are TGTGCCAGCACCGCCGGGACTAGGGATACGCAGTATTTT. This sequence encodes CASTAGTRDTQYF.

Notes on this clone: The identical CDR3 is also encoded by other nucleotide sequences in the sample. This chain connects TRBV18 to TRBJ2-5; tentative D call: TRBD1 (5 bases). This CDR3 spans 12 amino acids. CDR1 KGHSH and CDR2 LQKENI come from the germline V gene. Trimming pared 3 bases from V and 5 bases from J, leaving 7 bases between. The CDR3 reads CASSPPGETQYF. The CDR3 DNA reads TGTGCCAGCTCACCCCCAGGGGAGACCCAGTACTTC.

The chain recombines TRBV7-2 with TRBJ2-7, with D possibly being TRBD2 (5 bases). V was pared by 5 bases and J by 4 bases, with 9 bases between. This CDR3 is 12 amino acids long. Germline V gene data show CDR1 as SGHTA and CDR2 as FQGNSA. CDR3 sequence: CASSAGVYEQYF. DNA for the CDR3: TGTGCCAGCAGCGCCGGGGTTTACGAGCAGTACTTC. Using reference TRBV7-2 and TRBJ2-7 for the parts outside the CDR3, the full variable domain is GAGVSQSPSNKVTEKGKDVELRCDPISGHTALYWYRQSLGQGLEFLIYFQGNSAPDKSGLPSDRFSAERTGGSVSTLTIQRTQQEDSAVYLCASSAGVYEQYFGPGTRLTVT.

This clone was seen a handful of times. The V call is TRBV9, the J call TRBJ2-1, with TRBD2 identical over 7 bases. The CDR3 totals 14 residues. The germline CDR1 and CDR2 sequences are SGDLS and YYNGEE. The J segment lost 9 bases and the V segment lost 1 base, leaving 7 bases of the junction unmatched. CDR3 sequence reads: CASSVFGGKVEQFF. In nucleotides, the CDR3 is TGTGCCAGCAGCGTATTCGGGGGGAAAGTTGAGCAGTTCTTC.

This sequence joins TRBV28 and TRBJ1-2; 8 bases align to TRBD1. Unmatched junction bases numbered 4, after V lost 5 bases and J lost 5 bases. The CDR3 has 13 residues. Germline V gives CDR1 MDHEN, CDR2 SYDVKM. Written as DNA, the CDR3 is TGTGCCAGCAGTCCTACAGGGGGGTATGGCTACACCTTC. This codes for CASSPTGGYGYTF.

This clone was picked up a small number of times. CDR3 DNA: TGTGCCAGCATAGGGGCAAACTCTGGGGCCAACGTCCTGACTTTC. Its protein is CASIGANSGANVLTF. The chain uses TRBV28 and TRBJ2-6, with D perhaps TRBD1 (5 bases). This CDR3 spans 15 amino acids. Germline CDR1 and CDR2: MDHEN and SYDVKM. With 7 bases removed from V and 0 bases from J, the gap between germline ends came to 10 bases.

The rearrangement links TRBV6-5 to TRBJ1-2; D gene unclear. CDR3 length: 15 amino acids. CDR1 and CDR2 (germline): MNHEY, SVGAGI. The V and J ends lost 5 bases and 1 base respectively, with 14 bases between them. The CDR3 region has the DNA TGTGCCAGCAGTAATAGCGTAACTGGTAACTATGGCTACACCTTC. Translation: CASSNSVTGNYGYTF.

This clone was seen more than once but under ten times. The rearrangement uses TRBV7-2 and TRBJ2-7; a weak D match, TRBD2 (5 bases). The CDR3 is 14 amino acids. The germline V gene has CDR1 SGHTA and CDR2 FQGNSA. The V end was cut by 8 bases, the J end by 3 bases, with 17 bases between. The CDR3 bases are TGTGCCAGCCGCGCTGGAGGCGGTGACTACGAGCAGTACTTC. Protein product: CASRAGGGDYEQYF. Variable domain in full (rest from reference TRBV7-2 and TRBJ2-7): GAGVSQSPSNKVTEKGKDVELRCDPISGHTALYWYRQSLGQGLEFLIYFQGNSAPDKSGLPSDRFSAERTGGSVSTLTIQRTQQEDSAVYLCASRAGGGDYEQYFGPGTRLTVT.

This clone came up a few times. The chain carries TRBV14 and TRBJ2-7; possibly TRBD2 for D (5 bases). The germline gives CDR1 SGHDN, CDR2 FVKESK. CDR3 size: 12 residues. Trimming removed 4 bases at V and 3 bases at J, with 7 bases between. CDR3 region: CASSRGVYEQYF. The CDR3 DNA reads TGTGCCAGCAGCCGGGGAGTCTACGAGCAGTACTTC.

The chain employs TRBV5-1 and TRBJ2-7, with D perhaps matching TRBD1 (6 bases). The V end lost 7 bases, the J end lost 3 bases, and 17 bases lay between the germline ends. The CDR3 consists of 14 residues. Per germline, CDR1 SGHRS and CDR2 YFSETQ. The CDR3 reads CASSPIGGNYEQYF. The CDR3 DNA follows: TGCGCCAGCTCCCCTATAGGGGGAAACTACGAGCAGTACTTC.

The J gene is TRBJ2-7, the V gene TRBV5-1, with 9 bases lining up with TRBD1. CDR1 and CDR2 from the germline V gene are SGHRS and YFSETQ. J gave up 3 bases and V 0 bases, and 4 bases lay outside the gene matches. The CDR3 is made up of 15 amino acids. The chain's CDR3 is CASSLGGTGIYEQYF. In nucleotides, the CDR3 is TGCGCCAGCAGCTTGGGCGGGACAGGGATCTACGAGCAGTACTTC.

The chain is built from TRBV9 and TRBJ2-2, with D perhaps matching TRBD1 (5 bases). With 4 bases removed from V and 5 bases from J, the gap between germline ends came to 12 bases. CDR3 length: 14 amino acids. Looked up from germline, CDR1 is SGDLS and CDR2 is YYNGEE. As DNA, the CDR3 is TGTGCCAGCAGCAGGGGTCAGCGAACCGGGGAGCTGTTTTTT. Amino acids: CASSRGQRTGELFF.

This clone was observed a few times. V usage is TRBV5-1 and J usage is TRBJ1-1; 9 nucleotides line up with TRBD1. The CDR3 spans 15 residues. CDR1 is SGHRS, CDR2 YFSETQ, per germline. V was clipped by 4 bases and J by 1 base; unmatched bases: 5. CDR3 DNA sequence: TGCGCCAGCAGCATCATACAGGGGGCGAACACTGAAGCTTTCTTT. Encoded protein: CASSIIQGANTEAFF.

V gene TRBV7-3 combines with J gene TRBJ1-1; 9 positions agree with TRBD1. Unmatched junction bases numbered 3, after V lost 2 bases and J lost 5 bases. Germline V gene sequence: CDR1 SGHTA, CDR2 FQGTGA. The CDR3 length is 14 residues. CDR3 DNA: TGTGCCAGCAGCTTAGGACAGGGGAGGACTGAAGCTTTCTTT. Encoded protein: CASSLGQGRTEAFF.

This clone was counted a few times. The CDR3 coding sequence is TGCGCCAGCAGCCAAGGTATAGGGGGTGTGCGACTGTTTTTT. Translating gives CASSQGIGGVRLFF. The chain couples TRBV4-1 to TRBJ1-4; TRBD1 might be the D (6 bases). The CDR3 sequence is 14 residues long. Looked up from germline, CDR1 is MGHRA and CDR2 is YSYEKL. Trimming pared 1 base from V and 13 bases from J, leaving 16 bases between.

This chain links TRBV18 with TRBJ2-7, with 8 bases lining up with TRBD1. The CDR3 consists of 14 residues. After removal of 8 bases from V and 0 bases from J, the junction contained 6 bases not matched to a gene. Germline V gene lookup returns CDR1 KGHSH and CDR2 LQKENI. The CDR3 coding sequence is TGTGCCAGCACGACAGGGGTCATCTCCTACGAGCAGTACTTC. Residues: CASTTGVISYEQYF.

This clone has only a few counts. The chain uses TRBV9 and TRBJ1-4; D remains unclear. This CDR3 spans 13 amino acids. Germline loops: CDR1 SGDLS, CDR2 YYNGEE. Trimming stripped 4 bases from V and 0 bases from J, with 4 bases between. CDR3 coding DNA: TGTGCCAGCAGCCTTGCAACTAATGAAAAACTGTTTTTT. This encodes CASSLATNEKLFF.

The chain combines TRBV4-2 with TRBJ2-7; D is ambiguous. The CDR3 has 16 amino acids. Trimming removed 1 base at V and 0 bases at J, with 13 bases between. CDR1 and CDR2 from the germline V gene are LGHNA and YNFKEQ. The chain's CDR3 is CASSQGSNRPSYEQYF. DNA of the CDR3: TGTGCCAGCAGCCAAGGAAGCAACAGACCCTCCTACGAGCAGTACTTC.

This clone was seen a handful of times. The V call is TRBV28, the J call TRBJ2-1; possibly TRBD2 for D (6 bases). CDR1 and CDR2 from the germline V gene are MDHEN and SYDVKM. This CDR3 contains 14 residues. V was clipped by 0 bases and J by 3 bases, with 6 bases between them. The CDR3 region is CASSLWRGYNEQFF. Written as DNA, the CDR3 is TGTGCCAGCAGTTTATGGCGGGGCTACAATGAGCAGTTCTTC.